The sequence of this T cell receptor (beta chain) was determined in a study of blood T cell repertoires in COVID-19. Produced via immunoSEQ multiplex PCR; TCRdb's table is partial and in-frame only. This table has about 99,000 clones, about 80% appearing once. The CDR3 extends over 12 amino acids. Trimming left V 7 bases short and J 4 bases short, with 8 bases between. CDR1 and CDR2 from the germline V gene are MNHEY and SMNVEV (reference sequence). As to this clone: The same CDR3 also results from other DNA sequences found in this sample.

The chain couples TRBV27 to TRBJ1-5; unclear D gene. The TCR originated in an elderly woman with active or convalescent COVID-19. The sample was peripheral blood. CDR3 sequence: CASKEGNQPQHF. The CDR3 bases are TGTGCCAGCAAGGAGGGAAATCAGCCCCAGCATTTT.